This is a list of T cell receptor beta chains from one sample in a study of blood T cell repertoires in COVID-19. Sequencing was performed with immunoSEQ multiplex PCR; in TCRdb, only in-frame clones are kept and a portion is missing. The table has 350,000 or so clones, roughly nine tenths seen once. Input material: peripheral blood. The receptor source for this set is a woman in her fifties or sixties with COVID-19, enrolled during active disease. Each CDR3 is given with its conserved first and last residue. The D gene is left open where the match is weak. Not all rows give a size; the values are once, few, many and, for expanded clones, a class.

size: -; length: 13; D: -; J: TRBJ2-1; V: TRBV19; DNA: TGTGCCAGTAGTATCTTTCAGGGCGGAGAGCAGTTCTTC; CDR3: CASSIFQGGEQFF
size: few; length: 12; D: TRBD2; J: TRBJ2-5; V: TRBV2; DNA: TGTGCCAGTAGACTGGGGGGGGAGACCCAGTACTTC; CDR3: CASRLGGETQYF
size: -; length: 14; D: -; J: TRBJ1-1; V: TRBV27; DNA: TGTGCCAGCAGTTTAGGTGGGGGGTTAACTGAAGCTTTCTTT; CDR3: CASSLGGGLTEAFF
size: -; length: 15; D: TRBD2; J: TRBJ2-5; V: TRBV5-1; DNA: TGCGCCAGCGGACATAGCGGGGGGTTACAAGAGACCCAGTACTTC; CDR3: CASGHSGGLQETQYF
size: -; length: 16; D: -; J: TRBJ2-3; V: TRBV18; DNA: TGTGCCAGCTCACCAGAGGGGACTCCCATCACAGATACGCAGTATTTT; CDR3: CASSPEGTPITDTQYF
size: few; length: 17; D: TRBD1; J: TRBJ1-6; V: TRBV6-6; DNA: TGTGCCAGCAGTCTCCAATCAGGGGGCAGTCAAGTTTCACCCCTCCACTTT; CDR3: CASSLQSGGSQVSPLHF
size: -; length: 12; D: -; J: TRBJ1-2; V: TRBV7-9; DNA: TGTGCCAGCAGCACCGAGGACTATGGCTACACCTTC; CDR3: CASSTEDYGYTF
size: -; length: 15; D: TRBD1; J: TRBJ1-3; V: TRBV28; DNA: TGTGCCAGCAGTGGACAGGTAGTCTCTGGAAACACCATATATTTT; CDR3: CASSGQVVSGNTIYF
size: -; length: 16; D: -; J: TRBJ1-5; V: TRBV15; DNA: TGTGCCACCAGCAGAGTAGGGGCAAATAGCAATCAGCCCCAGCATTTT; CDR3: CATSRVGANSNQPQHF
size: -; length: 13; D: TRBD1; J: TRBJ2-7; V: TRBV7-9; DNA: TGTGCCGGACGAGCGACAGGGAGCCACGAGCAGTACTTC; CDR3: CAGRATGSHEQYF
size: -; length: 16; D: TRBD1; J: TRBJ2-1; V: TRBV7-3; DNA: TGTGCCAGCAGCTTCTCCGGGACAGAGACCTACAATGAGCAGTTCTTC; CDR3: CASSFSGTETYNEQFF
size: -; length: 14; D: -; J: TRBJ2-3; V: TRBV5-1; DNA: TGCGCCAGCAGCTTCACGACACCACTGGATACGCAGTATTTT; CDR3: CASSFTTPLDTQYF
size: -; length: 15; D: TRBD1; J: TRBJ1-1; V: TRBV5-1; DNA: TGCGCCAGCAGCGAACCGGGACAGGGGAACACTGAAGCTTTCTTT; CDR3: CASSEPGQGNTEAFF
size: once; length: 15; D: TRBD2; J: TRBJ2-5; V: TRBV6-5; DNA: TGTGCCAGCAGTTACCTTAGCGGGGGGGATCAGACCCAGTACTTC; CDR3: CASSYLSGGDQTQYF
size: -; length: 15; D: TRBD1; J: TRBJ2-1; V: TRBV6-5; DNA: TGTGCCAGCAGGGATTCGACAGGGGAAGGCAATGAGCAGTTCTTC; CDR3: CASRDSTGEGNEQFF
size: once; length: 15; D: TRBD2; J: TRBJ2-1; V: TRBV7-3; DNA: TGTGCCAGCAGCTTAAGGCGGGGGGTCTACAATGAGCAGTTCTTC; CDR3: CASSLRRGVYNEQFF
size: -; length: 16; D: TRBD1; J: TRBJ2-4; V: TRBV18; DNA: TGTGCCAGCTCACCACTCCGTGCAGGGGGTAGGAACATTCAGTACTTC; CDR3: CASSPLRAGGRNIQYF
size: -; length: 15; D: -; J: TRBJ1-2; V: TRBV5-6; DNA: TGTGCCAGCAGCACCGGACAGAGAACTAACTATGGCTACACCTTC; CDR3: CASSTGQRTNYGYTF
size: -; length: 14; D: -; J: TRBJ2-5; V: TRBV6-6; DNA: TGTGCCAGCAGACTTCGACTAGAGGGAGAGACCCAGTACTTC; CDR3: CASRLRLEGETQYF
size: -; length: 17; D: TRBD1; J: TRBJ2-6; V: TRBV19; DNA: TGTGCCAGTAGCACCGAACAGGGGGTCTCTGGGGCCAACGTCCTGACTTTC; CDR3: CASSTEQGVSGANVLTF
size: -; length: 15; D: -; J: TRBJ1-5; V: TRBV11-2; DNA: TGTGCCAGCAACCCAAACAGGGTGTCCGATCAGCCCCAGCATTTT; CDR3: CASNPNRVSDQPQHF
size: -; length: 16; D: TRBD2; J: TRBJ2-1; V: TRBV7-9; DNA: TGTGCCAGCAGCCCGCTACGAGCGGGGGCCTTTCGGGAGCAGTTCTTC; CDR3: CASSPLRAGAFREQFF
size: -; length: 15; D: -; J: TRBJ2-3; V: TRBV5-1; DNA: TGCGCCAGCAGCTTGAACAGGCTGGAGACAGATACGCAGTATTTT; CDR3: CASSLNRLETDTQYF
size: -; length: 13; D: -; J: TRBJ2-5; V: TRBV5-1; DNA: TGCGCCAGCAGCTTGCCCCCACAAGAGACCCAGTACTTC; CDR3: CASSLPPQETQYF
size: -; length: 18; D: -; J: TRBJ1-2; V: TRBV2; DNA: TGTGCCAGCAGTTACCCATCGGAAACCGGGGAAGAAAACTATGGCTACACCTTC; CDR3: CASSYPSETGEENYGYTF
size: once; length: 16; D: TRBD1; J: TRBJ1-1; V: TRBV11-1; DNA: TGTGCCAGCAGCTTAGCCCAACCCGGGACAGGTTCTCTGGCTTTCTTT; CDR3: CASSLAQPGTGSLAFF
size: -; length: 17; D: TRBD1; J: TRBJ1-6; V: TRBV18; DNA: TGTGCCAGCTCACCACAGTTAGCGACAGGGGGCCGGTCACCCCTCCACTTT; CDR3: CASSPQLATGGRSPLHF
size: -; length: 14; D: TRBD1; J: TRBJ1-1; V: TRBV29-1; DNA: TGCAGCGTGAAGACAGGGGCGGTGAACACTGAAGCTTTCTTT; CDR3: CSVKTGAVNTEAFF
size: -; length: 21; D: -; J: TRBJ1-2; V: TRBV6-6; DNA: TGTGCCAGCAGCTTCCGGCTGTTGTGCAGGGGACGAGTGGGCTATAACTATGGCTACACCTTC; CDR3: CASSFRLLCRGRVGYNYGYTF
size: -; length: 16; D: -; J: TRBJ1-2; V: TRBV7-3; DNA: TGTGCCAGCAGCTTAGAACAGGGTGGGGGCTTCTATGGCTACACCTTC; CDR3: CASSLEQGGGFYGYTF
size: -; length: 14; D: TRBD1; J: TRBJ2-1; V: TRBV13; DNA: TGTGCCACTCTTCCGGGACAGGGTGAAAATGAGCAGTTCTTC; CDR3: CATLPGQGENEQFF
size: -; length: 16; D: TRBD2; J: TRBJ2-3; V: TRBV9; DNA: TGTGCCAGCAGCTCTCGACTAGCGGGGATCACAGATACGCAGTATTTT; CDR3: CASSSRLAGITDTQYF
size: -; length: 16; D: -; J: TRBJ2-7; V: TRBV9; DNA: TGTGCCAGCAGCGTAGCGGCGGGTGCCAGCTCCTACGAGCAGTACTTC; CDR3: CASSVAAGASSYEQYF
size: few; length: 14; D: -; J: TRBJ1-1; V: TRBV6-6; DNA: TGTGCCAGCAGTGGGTGGGGGGACGGCACTGAAGCTTTCTTT; CDR3: CASSGWGDGTEAFF
size: -; length: 15; D: -; J: TRBJ1-2; V: TRBV14; DNA: TGTGCCAGCAGCCAAGGAGGGGGTACTTATGCGGGTTACACCTTC; CDR3: CASSQGGGTYAGYTF
size: -; length: 13; D: -; J: TRBJ2-5; V: TRBV9; DNA: TGTGCCAGCAGCGTAGGCGGTGGAGAGACCCAGTACTTC; CDR3: CASSVGGGETQYF
size: -; length: 13; D: -; J: TRBJ1-1; V: TRBV3-1/TRBV3-2; DNA: TGTGCCAGCAGAGAGGGGGTGAACACTGAAGCTTTCTTT; CDR3: CASREGVNTEAFF
size: -; length: 13; D: -; J: TRBJ2-3; V: TRBV7-2; DNA: TGTGCCAGCAGCCAAAGGGGGGGGGATACGCAGTATTTT; CDR3: CASSQRGGDTQYF
size: -; length: 16; D: -; J: TRBJ1-6; V: TRBV5-4; DNA: TGTGCCAGCAGCTTATTAGTGAGACAGTCAAATTCACCCCTCCACTTT; CDR3: CASSLLVRQSNSPLHF
size: -; length: 16; D: TRBD1; J: TRBJ1-3; V: TRBV3-1/TRBV3-2; DNA: TGTGCCAGCAGCACCCGACAGGGGGCTTCTGGAAACACCATATATTTT; CDR3: CASSTRQGASGNTIYF
size: -; length: 15; D: -; J: TRBJ2-1; V: TRBV18; DNA: TGTGCCAGCTCACCACCGATAGCTAACTACAATGAGCAGTTCTTC; CDR3: CASSPPIANYNEQFF